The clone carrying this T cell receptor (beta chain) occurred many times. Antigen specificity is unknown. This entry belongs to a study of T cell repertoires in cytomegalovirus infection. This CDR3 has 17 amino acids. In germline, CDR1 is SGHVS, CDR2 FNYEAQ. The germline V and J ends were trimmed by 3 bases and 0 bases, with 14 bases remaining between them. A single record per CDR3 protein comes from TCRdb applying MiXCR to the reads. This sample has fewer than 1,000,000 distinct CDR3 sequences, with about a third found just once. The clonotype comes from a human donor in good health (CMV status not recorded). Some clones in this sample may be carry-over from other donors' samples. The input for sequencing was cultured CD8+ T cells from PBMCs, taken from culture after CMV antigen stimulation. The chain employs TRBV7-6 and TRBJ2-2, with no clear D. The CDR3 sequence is CASSFKIVQANTGELFF. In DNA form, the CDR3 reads TGTGCCAGCAGCTTTAAAATAGTCCAGGCGAACACCGGGGAGCTGTTTTTT.